This T cell receptor (beta chain) is drawn from a study of PD-1 blockade in classical Hodgkin lymphoma. The germline V gene has CDR1 MDHEN and CDR2 SYDVKM. The CDR3 length is 13 residues. The V end was cut by 2 bases, the J end by 6 bases, with 9 bases between. The study, taken as a whole, reports: Nivolumab initiated under 1 year post-ASCT led to patient exclusion.

Regarding this clone: Antigen specificity is unknown.

In every patient, relapse followed autologous stem cell transplantation, while exposure to brentuximab vedotin differed. Clones were sequenced by immunoSEQ multiplex PCR, and TCRdb holds only the in-frame ones, with some missing. The table shows tens of thousands of clones, with 70% to 90% occurring only once. This chain connects TRBV28 to TRBJ2-3; D is uncertain. The sample was peripheral blood mononuclear cells (PBMCs), taken before the second cycle of nivolumab. This TCR was sampled from a human donor with classical Hodgkin lymphoma. CDR3 amino acids: CASSLPGPDTQYF. In nucleotides, the CDR3 is TGTGCCAGCAGTTTACCAGGTCCCGATACGCAGTATTTT.